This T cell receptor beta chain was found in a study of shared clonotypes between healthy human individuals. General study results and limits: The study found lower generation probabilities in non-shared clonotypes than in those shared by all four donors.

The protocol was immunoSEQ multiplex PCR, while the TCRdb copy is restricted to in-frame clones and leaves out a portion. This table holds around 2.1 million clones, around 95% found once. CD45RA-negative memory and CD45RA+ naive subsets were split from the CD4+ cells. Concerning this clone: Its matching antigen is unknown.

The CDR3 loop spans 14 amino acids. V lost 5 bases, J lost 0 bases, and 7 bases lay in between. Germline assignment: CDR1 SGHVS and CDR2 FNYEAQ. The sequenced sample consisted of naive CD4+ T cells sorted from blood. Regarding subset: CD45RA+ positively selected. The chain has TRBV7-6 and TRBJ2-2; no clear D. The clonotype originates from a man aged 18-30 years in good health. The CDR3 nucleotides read TGTGCCAGCAGCCCATCGGCGAACACCGGGGAGCTGTTTTTT. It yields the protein CASSPSANTGELFF.